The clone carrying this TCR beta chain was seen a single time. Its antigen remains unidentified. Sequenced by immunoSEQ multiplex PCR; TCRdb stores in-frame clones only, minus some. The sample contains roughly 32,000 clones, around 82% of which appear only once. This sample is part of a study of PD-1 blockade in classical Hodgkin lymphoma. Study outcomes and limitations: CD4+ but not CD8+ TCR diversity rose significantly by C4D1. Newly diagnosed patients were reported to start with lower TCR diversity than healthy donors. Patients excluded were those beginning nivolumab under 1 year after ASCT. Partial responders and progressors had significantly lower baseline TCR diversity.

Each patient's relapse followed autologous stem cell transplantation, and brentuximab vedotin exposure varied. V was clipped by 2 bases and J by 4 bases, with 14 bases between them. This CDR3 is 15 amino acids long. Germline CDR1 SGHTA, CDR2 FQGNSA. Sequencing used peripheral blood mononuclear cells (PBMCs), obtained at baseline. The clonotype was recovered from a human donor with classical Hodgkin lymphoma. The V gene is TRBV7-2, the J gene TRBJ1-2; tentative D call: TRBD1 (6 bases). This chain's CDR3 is CASSLSGAQVYGYTF. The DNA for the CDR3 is TGTGCCAGCAGCTTATCAGGGGCGCAGGTCTATGGCTACACCTTC. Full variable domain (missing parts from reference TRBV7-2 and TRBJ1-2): GAGVSQSPSNKVTEKGKDVELRCDPISGHTALYWYRQSLGQGLEFLIYFQGNSAPDKSGLPSDRFSAERTGGSVSTLTIQRTQQEDSAVYLCASSLSGAQVYGYTFGSGTRLTVV.